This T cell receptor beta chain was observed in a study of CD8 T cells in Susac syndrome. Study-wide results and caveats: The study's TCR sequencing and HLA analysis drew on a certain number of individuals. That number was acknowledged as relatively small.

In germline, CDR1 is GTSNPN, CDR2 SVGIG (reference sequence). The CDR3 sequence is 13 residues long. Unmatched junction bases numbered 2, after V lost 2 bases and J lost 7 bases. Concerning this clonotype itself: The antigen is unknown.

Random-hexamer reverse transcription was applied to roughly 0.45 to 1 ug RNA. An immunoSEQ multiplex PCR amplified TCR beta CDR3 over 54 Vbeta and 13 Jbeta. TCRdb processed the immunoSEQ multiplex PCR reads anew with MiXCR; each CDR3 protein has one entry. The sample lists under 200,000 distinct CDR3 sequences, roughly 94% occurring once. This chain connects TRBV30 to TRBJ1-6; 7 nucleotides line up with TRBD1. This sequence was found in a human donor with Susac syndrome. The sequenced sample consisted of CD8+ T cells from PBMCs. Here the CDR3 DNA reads TGTGCCTGGAGTATACAGGGGAATTCACCCCTCCACTTT. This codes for CAWSIQGNSPLHF. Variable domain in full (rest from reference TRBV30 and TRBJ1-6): SQTIHQWPATLVQPVGSPLSLECTVEGTSNPNLYWYRQAAGRGLQLLFYSVGIGQISSEVPQNLSASRPQDRQFILSSKKLLLSDSGFYLCAWSIQGNSPLHFGNGTRLTVT.